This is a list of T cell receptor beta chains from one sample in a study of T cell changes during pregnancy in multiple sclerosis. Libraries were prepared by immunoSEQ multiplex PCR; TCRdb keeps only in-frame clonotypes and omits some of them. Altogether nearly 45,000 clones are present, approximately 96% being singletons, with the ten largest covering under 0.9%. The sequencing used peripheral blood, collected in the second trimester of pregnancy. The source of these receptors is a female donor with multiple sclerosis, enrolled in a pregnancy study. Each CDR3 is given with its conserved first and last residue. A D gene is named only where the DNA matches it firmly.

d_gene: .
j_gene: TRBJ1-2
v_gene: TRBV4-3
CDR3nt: TGCGCCAGCAGCCAAGGAAGCGAAAACTATGGCTACACCTTC
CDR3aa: CASSQGSENYGYTF

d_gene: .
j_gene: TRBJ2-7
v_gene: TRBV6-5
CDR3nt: TGTGCCAGCAGTTACTCGACAGACTCCTACGAGCAGTACTTC
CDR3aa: CASSYSTDSYEQYF

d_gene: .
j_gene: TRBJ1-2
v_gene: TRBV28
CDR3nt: TGTGCCAGCAGGGCTGGGGGGGGCGTCAGTGGCTACACCTTC
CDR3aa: CASRAGGGVSGYTF

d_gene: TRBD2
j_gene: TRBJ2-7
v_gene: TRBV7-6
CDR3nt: TGTGCCAGCAGCTTAGGCGCCGGGACTAACTACGAGCAGTACTTC
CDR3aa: CASSLGAGTNYEQYF

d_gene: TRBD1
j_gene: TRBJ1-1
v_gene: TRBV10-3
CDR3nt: TGTGCCATCAGCGAACAGGGGAGTGGTGAAGCTTTCTTT
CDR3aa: CAISEQGSGEAFF

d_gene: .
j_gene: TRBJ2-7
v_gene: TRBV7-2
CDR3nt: TGTGCCAGCAGCAGACTTTCGACAGGCTCCTACGAGCAGTACTTC
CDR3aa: CASSRLSTGSYEQYF

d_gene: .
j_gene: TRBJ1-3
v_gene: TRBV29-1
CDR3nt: TGCAGCGTTGAGTGGCAGAACTCTGGAAACACCATATATTTT
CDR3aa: CSVEWQNSGNTIYF

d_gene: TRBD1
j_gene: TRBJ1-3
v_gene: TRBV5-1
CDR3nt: TGCGCCAGCAGCCTTGTCGGCAGGGGGTTAGGAAACACCATATATTTT
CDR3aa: CASSLVGRGLGNTIYF

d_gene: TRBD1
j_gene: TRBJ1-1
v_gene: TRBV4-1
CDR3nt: TGCGCCAGCAGCATCGCGGGACAGCCGAACACTGAAGCTTTCTTT
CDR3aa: CASSIAGQPNTEAFF

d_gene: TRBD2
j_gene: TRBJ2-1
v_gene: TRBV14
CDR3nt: TGTGCCAGCAGCCGGACTAGCGGGGGGGCTTACAATGAGCAGTTCTTC
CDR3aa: CASSRTSGGAYNEQFF

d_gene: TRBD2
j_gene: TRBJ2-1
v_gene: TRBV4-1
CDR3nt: TGCGCCAGCAGCGCGTCGGGACTAGCGGGGCCCGAAGGGCAGTTCTTC
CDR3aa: CASSASGLAGPEGQFF

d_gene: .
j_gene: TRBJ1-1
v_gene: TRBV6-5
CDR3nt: TGTGCCAGCTCCCGCGTTGGGAACACTGAAGCTTTCTTT
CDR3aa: CASSRVGNTEAFF